Below, 24 T cell receptor beta chains from the same sample are listed, as sequenced in a study of T cells in Graves' hyperthyroidism and ophthalmopathy. Amplified regions were TCR beta CDR3 sequences from RNA transcripts. An initial round of RT-PCR targeting the TCR CDR3 relied on the HTBI primer set. TCRdb redid the calling of the multiplex PCR reads with MiXCR, one entry per CDR3 protein. The repertoire holds around 600,000 distinct CDR3 sequences, with around 15% as singletons. Source material: blood. The receptors stem from a woman in her 50s with Graves' ophthalmopathy.

This clonotype has a count of ten or more. The rearrangement links TRBV5-1 to TRBJ2-1, with 14 bases that match TRBD2. V trimming: 7 bases; J trimming: 0 bases; junction bases outside the gene matches: 12. The CDR3 runs 19 residues. Per the germline V gene, CDR1 is SGHRS and CDR2 is YFSETQ. The CDR3 sequence is CASCDPGLAGGYSYNEQFF. The DNA for the CDR3 is TGCGCCAGCTGTGACCCCGGACTAGCGGGAGGTTACTCCTACAATGAGCAGTTCTTC.

The V and J genes are TRBV20-1 and TRBJ1-5; D is unresolved. The CDR3 is made up of 8 amino acids. Germline lookup yields CDR1 DFQATT and CDR2 SNEGSKA (reference sequence). The germline V and J ends were trimmed by 4 bases and 15 bases, with 7 bases remaining between them. DNA of the CDR3: TGCAGTGCTACATCCCCGCATTTT. Translated, it gives CSATSPHF.

This clonotype was found many times. The chain's CDR3 is CATSLAGGREQFF. The CDR3 nucleotides read TGTGCCACCAGCCTAGCGGGAGGGCGCGAGCAGTTCTTC. The J gene is TRBJ2-1, the V gene TRBV24-1; 12 bases align to TRBD2. Looked up from germline, CDR1 is KGHDR and CDR2 is SFDVKD. V shed 7 bases and J 10 bases; nucleotides not matched to a gene: 4. There are 13 residues in the CDR3.

This clonotype showed up many times. This chain links TRBV24-1 with TRBJ2-2, with 8 bases aligning to TRBD2. This CDR3 comprises 17 residues. CDR1 and CDR2 from the germline V gene are KGHDR and SFDVKD. J was trimmed by 0 bases and V by 4 bases; bases with no gene match: 6. In DNA, the CDR3 is TGTGCCACCAGTGACCCCGGACTAGCTGCGAACACCGGGGAGCTGTTTTTT. This translates into CATSDPGLAANTGELFF.

The chain uses TRBV28 and TRBJ1-5; 9 bases are a match to TRBD1. Germline V gene sequence: CDR1 MDHEN, CDR2 SYDVKM. CDR3 length: 13 amino acids. The junction had 8 bases not matched to a gene; V was cut back by 6 bases and J by 11 bases. CDR3 residues: CASSRTGGATQHF. The DNA of the CDR3 is TGTGCCAGCAGCCGTACAGGGGGCGCGACCCAGCATTTT.

The chain joins TRBV6-1 to TRBJ2-5; D gene unclear. V was shortened by 0 bases and J by 7 bases, with 18 bases between the two germline ends. This CDR3 comprises 16 residues. Germline values: CDR1 MNHNS, CDR2 SASEGT. The CDR3 DNA follows: TGTGCCAGCAGTGAAGCGGTCAGGTCAAACCTTGGGACCCAGTACTTC. As protein: CASSEAVRSNLGTQYF.

This clonotype was observed at least ten times. The J gene is TRBJ2-2, the V gene TRBV6-1, with no clear D. Trimming took off 6 bases at V and 5 bases at J, with 7 bases between the two ends. The CDR3 runs to 12 residues. CDR1 and CDR2 (germline): MNHNS, SASEGT. CDR3 in DNA: TGTGCCAGCAGCCAATTTACCGGGGAGCTGTTTTTT. Residues: CASSQFTGELFF.

This clonotype was counted at least ten times. The genes are TRBV20-1 and TRBJ2-7, with 8 nucleotides matching TRBD2. The CDR3 has 17 amino acids. Unmatched junction bases numbered 13, after V lost 0 bases and J lost 3 bases. CDR1 is DFQATT, CDR2 SNEGSKA, per germline (reference sequence). Here the CDR3 DNA reads TGCAGTGCTAGAGAAAGCGGGAGTAGTCTCCTGGGCTACGAGCAGTACTTC. As protein: CSARESGSSLLGYEQYF.

Comments on this clonotype: The missing conserved phenylalanine or tryptophan at the end of this CDR3 makes a read error likely. The V gene is TRBV20-1, the J gene TRBJ2-7; tentatively, D is TRBD2 (5 bases). The CDR3 sequence is 13 residues long. In germline, CDR1 is DFQATT, CDR2 SNEGSKA (reference sequence). DNA of the CDR3: TGCAGCGAGGGTCCTCAAACCCCAAATGAGCAGTACCTC. It translates to CSEGPQTPNEQYL.

This clonotype showed up many times. The chain recombines TRBV20-1 with TRBJ2-7; 12 positions match TRBD2. In germline, CDR1 is DFQATT, CDR2 SNEGSKA (reference sequence). The V gene end was trimmed by 4 bases and the J gene end by 3 bases; junction bases not matched to a gene: 16. This CDR3 comprises 18 residues. CDR3 in amino acids: CSATGLAGSKGLGYEQYF. The CDR3 DNA reads TGCAGTGCTACCGGACTAGCGGGATCCAAGGGGCTCGGCTACGAGCAGTACTTC.

In this sample, this clonotype turned up many times. The rearrangement joins TRBV5-1 to TRBJ2-5; 7 bases agree with TRBD2. V was clipped by 4 bases and J by 2 bases; unmatched bases: 5. The CDR3 is made up of 14 amino acids. CDR1 is SGHRS and CDR2 is YFSETQ in the germline V gene. The CDR3 DNA reads as TGCGCCAGCAGCGCCAGACTAGCACAAGAGACCCAGTACTTC. This encodes CASSARLAQETQYF.

This clonotype was counted ten times or more. The chain employs TRBV27 and TRBJ1-5; D ambiguous. Germline CDR1 reads MNHEY; CDR2 reads SMNVEV (reference sequence). V gave up 4 bases and J gave up 3 bases, with 16 bases separating them. This CDR3 has 16 residues. The CDR3 bases are TGTGCCAGCAGTTCCATGGCTCTCAGTCACAATCAGCCCCAGCATTTT. Protein product: CASSSMALSHNQPQHF.

This clonotype was counted ten times or more. J is TRBJ2-7 and V is TRBV4-3; TRBD2 aligns across 10 bases. The ends lost 0 bases at V and 6 bases at J; junction bases unmatched: 5. CDR1 and CDR2 (germline): LGHNA, YSLEER. The CDR3 totals 15 residues. The CDR3 here is CASSQDQLAGSEQYF. For the CDR3, the DNA is TGCGCCAGCAGCCAAGATCAACTAGCGGGATCCGAGCAGTACTTC.

This clonotype was detected ten times or more. The chain links TRBV11-2 to TRBJ2-1; no clear D. Trimming took off 4 bases at V and 0 bases at J, with 19 bases between the two ends. The CDR3 spans 18 residues. The germline V gene encodes CDR1 SGHAT and CDR2 FQNNGV. CDR3 residues: CASSWITVNSLSYNEQFF. The CDR3 coding sequence is TGTGCCAGCAGCTGGATTACCGTCAACTCCCTCTCCTACAATGAGCAGTTCTTC.

This clonotype occurred a few times. The chain combines TRBV19 with TRBJ1-1; TRBD1 agrees at 7 bases. CDR1 is LNHDA and CDR2 is SQIVND in the germline V gene (reference sequence). The CDR3 consists of 15 residues. J was trimmed by 0 bases and V by 7 bases; bases with no gene match: 8. CDR3: CASKTGTLLNTEAFF. The CDR3 nucleotides read TGTGCCAGTAAGACAGGGACTCTCTTGAACACTGAAGCTTTCTTT.

This clonotype was recorded a few times. The CDR3 region is CSASGFGTGYSGANVLTF. DNA of the CDR3: TGCAGTGCTAGTGGTTTCGGGACAGGGTATTCTGGGGCCAACGTCCTGACTTTC. The gene calls are TRBV20-1 and TRBJ2-6, with 9 nucleotides matching TRBD1. J gave up 1 base and V 3 bases, and 10 bases lay outside the gene matches. This CDR3 is 18 amino acids long. Germline V CDR1 and CDR2: DFQATT, SNEGSKA (reference sequence).

V and J are TRBV5-1 and TRBJ2-7; 8 nucleotides align to TRBD1. This CDR3 has 15 amino acids. CDR1 and CDR2 (germline): SGHRS, YFSETQ. V shed 1 base, J shed 2 bases, and the junction held 5 bases outside the gene matches. CDR3 in amino acids: CASSLFRGPTYEQYF. As DNA, the CDR3 is TGCGCCAGCAGCTTGTTCAGGGGGCCAACCTACGAGCAGTACTTC. Complete variable domain (other parts from reference TRBV5-1 and TRBJ2-7): KAGVTQTPRYLIKTRGQQVTLSCSPISGHRSVSWYQQTPGQGLQFLFEYFSETQRNKGNFPGRFSGRQFSNSRSEMNVSTLELGDSALYLCASSLFRGPTYEQYFGPGTRLTVT.

This chain joins TRBV6-1 and TRBJ1-1; D remains unclear. The germline V gene has CDR1 MNHNS and CDR2 SASEGT. Trimming took 6 bases from V and 0 from J, leaving 8 bases between them. The CDR3 sequence is 13 residues long. In nucleotides, the CDR3 is TGTGCCAGCAGCAAAATTATGAACACTGAAGCTTTCTTT. It translates to CASSKIMNTEAFF.

V usage is TRBV29-1 and J usage is TRBJ2-2; D may correspond to TRBD1 or TRBD2 (6 bases each). The CDR3 spans 15 residues. V dropped 6 bases and J dropped 2 bases, with 16 bases sitting between them. Germline values: CDR1 SQVTM, CDR2 ANQGSEA. The DNA for the CDR3 is TGCAGCGTAATGACAGAGGGGGGAAACACCGGGGAGCTGTTTTTT. It is translated as CSVMTEGGNTGELFF.

The sample holds many counts of this clonotype. The CDR3 nucleotides are TGCAGTGCTAGTAGTTCGGCCTCAAGGTCATATAGCAATCAGCCCCAGCATTTT. This codes for CSASSSASRSYSNQPQHF. The chain is built from TRBV20-1 and TRBJ1-5; D is unclear. With 3 bases removed from V and 0 bases from J, the gap between germline ends came to 21 bases. CDR3 length equals 18 residues. CDR1 is DFQATT, CDR2 SNEGSKA, per germline (reference sequence).

This clonotype was recorded many times. This chain uses TRBV11-2 with TRBJ1-1; no clear D. This CDR3 spans 13 amino acids. Germline CDR1 SGHAT, CDR2 FQNNGV. V shed 3 bases and J shed 3 bases, with 8 bases lying between them. In nucleotides, the CDR3 is TGTGCCAGCAGCTTCGGGCCCTACACTGAAGCTTTCTTT. Translated, it gives CASSFGPYTEAFF.

This clonotype was observed at least ten times. The chain links TRBV28 to TRBJ2-7, with 7 bases fitting TRBD2. J gave up 3 bases and V 4 bases, and 12 bases lay outside the gene matches. The CDR3 is 16 residues long. Germline V gene sequence: CDR1 MDHEN, CDR2 SYDVKM. CDR3: CASSSSRTRGSYEQYF. CDR3 nucleotide sequence: TGTGCCAGCAGTTCTTCTCGGACTAGGGGAAGCTACGAGCAGTACTTC.

This clonotype was found a few times. The chain has TRBV20-1 and TRBJ1-5, with unresolved D. This CDR3 is built from 12 residues. From germline, CDR1 is DFQATT and CDR2 SNEGSKA (reference sequence). V lost 2 bases and J 7 bases, leaving 9 bases between the germline ends. The CDR3 DNA reads TGCAGTGCTAGAAAGGGAGACCAGCCCCAGCATTTT. Translation gives CSARKGDQPQHF.

On this clonotype itself: A much larger clone differs by one base, so this may be a read error. This chain links TRBV18 with TRBJ2-7, with no clear D. Germline CDR1 is KGHSH and CDR2 is LQKENI. This CDR3 spans 13 amino acids. In nucleotides, the CDR3 is TGTGCCAGCTCACCAAGTGCTACCTACAAGCAGTACTTC. Its protein product is CASSPSATYKQYF.